This T cell receptor beta chain originates from a study of identical twins (dated by TCRdb to the mid-2010s). Context from the whole study: The study deep-sequenced TCR alpha and beta repertoires from monozygotic twins, unrelated adults of various ages and cord blood to test whether fetal clonotypes persist. To rule out contamination, the twin experiments were replicated at different times with different library preparation protocols.

Relative to germline, V is missing 7 bases and J is missing 2 bases, with 4 bases of the junction outside any gene match. The germline V gene gives CDR1 as SQVTM and CDR2 as ANQGSEA. Taken from cysteine to phenylalanine, the CDR3 has 12 residues. Only CDR3 DNA is held: 36 bases, read in frame from base 1. On the study overall, not on this receptor specifically: Compared with coincidental sharing between unrelated individuals, an excess of low generation-probability sequences was observed among out-of-frame TCR alpha sequences shared between twins. In monozygotic twins, out-of-frame TCR alpha sharing was systematically underestimated by recombination models, although the models agreed with sharing between unrelated individuals. Because the same donors could not be followed over many years, conclusions were based on cross-sectional statistical analysis. Zero-insertion analyses could be partly confounded by invariant T cells such as MAIT and iNKT, though diverse VJ usage argued against such confounding for most clonotypes. The excess sharing between twins in beta out-of-frame sequences was weaker because fewer shared sequences reduced the signal-to-noise ratio. Fewer insertions were carried by abundant cord blood beta clonotypes; a weaker similar trend was observed in young adult naive repertoires, while no such trend was observed in memory repertoires.

The library was produced with 5' RACE. TCRdb shows the sequencer as Illumina HiSeq 2000. A universal primer binding site was added through template switching, and the final cDNA carried a unique molecular identifier so that TCR cDNA molecules could be counted accurately. Specific primers in the conserved constant-segment region were used to synthesize first-strand cDNA for the TCR alpha and beta chains. To control for contamination, every cDNA library was double barcoded, receiving both a SMART-Mk sample barcode and Illumina barcodes. TruSeq adapter sequences, together with Illumina sample barcodes, were added in two successive PCR steps. The TCR alpha and beta cDNA libraries were sequenced on the Illumina HiSeq platform using custom primers. Processing in the source paper ran as follows. MiGEC was used to process raw reads and extract unique molecular identifiers, and MiXCR was used to find CDR3 positions. For each individual, recombination models were inferred using an EM algorithm with the repgenHMM and IGoR tools. The tcR package in R was used for shared clonotype analysis, with sharing normalized by the product of cloneset sizes. To study raw recombination free of thymic and clonal selection effects, out-of-frame nonproductive sequences were analyzed. TCRdb redid the processing of the public reads, applying fastp at Q25 and MiXCR, and retained in-frame beta chains. Rows matching on CDR3 protein sequence are summarized as one entry with the most common DNA and genes. The V and J calls here are based on TCRdb, not the publication. The sample data list a few hundred thousand distinct CDR3 sequences, and 24% of these were observed just once. Clones ranked in the top ten supply 2.5% to 3.5% of the sample.

In the case of this clonotype: Its recognized antigen is unknown. No clone much larger than this one lies a single base away; base qualities are absent.

Every donor in the study was a healthy Caucasian. Three pairs of female monozygotic twins, all aged about 18 to 30 years, were included in the twin cohort. CD4+ and CD8+ T cell populations were isolated with positive isolation kits from Invitrogen. These same data were also listed under a study on T cells expressing NK-cell markers. From the second report: Three sorted T-cell subsets (CD3+CD56+NKG2C+, CD3+CD56+NKG2C- and CD3+CD56-NKG2C+) from roughly 8 donors had their TCR beta-chain repertoires profiled. Seven of the eight sequenced donors were HCMV-seropositive and one was HCMV-seronegative. In several experiments an anti-gammadeltaTCR antibody was added to restrict sorting to alphabetaTCR-expressing T cells. In six donors, the dominant CD3+CD56+NKG2C+ clonotypes ranked among the top 10 CD8+ clonotypes, making up roughly 1.0-7.0% of CD8+ T cells. Those dominant clonotypes were again the most abundant among CD3+CD56-NKG2C+ cells in a few donors, at about 28.3-65%. Whether the expanded NKG2C-expressing T cell clones were specific for HCMV antigens remained unclear. The study sequenced eight donors, all healthy volunteers chosen at random: three men and five women. HCMV-specific IgG was detected in serum with a commercial ELISA kit to determine HCMV serostatus. Reads were demultiplexed and grouped by UMI with MIGEC, and clonotypes were assembled and quantified with MiTCR. To exclude erroneous sequences, only TCR cDNA sequences supported by at least two reads were retained. The tcR package was used for downstream repertoire analysis, and clonotypes were matched across fractions by CDR3 nucleotide sequence plus V segment. VDJmatch was used to annotate antigen specificity against VDJdb, with one amino acid substitution in CDR3 allowed.

The sequence came from a young woman in good health. The sequenced sample consisted of CD4+ T cells sorted from blood. The V gene is TRBV29-1 and the J gene is TRBJ2-7; TRBD1 aligns with 8 central bases. The CDR3 reads as follows: CSARTGPYEQYF. The DNA reads TGCAGCGCCCGGACAGGGCCCTACGAGCAGTACTTC.